This TCR beta chain stems from a study of blood T cell repertoires in COVID-19. On the study more broadly: The cDNA or gDNA used as material had been derived from T cells, B-cell-depleted T cells, or PBMCs.

Trimming cost V 0 bases and J 8 bases; bases outside gene matches: 5. Germline CDR1 SGHRS, CDR2 YFSETQ. This CDR3 has 15 residues. Original handling: Nucleated cell counts were estimated from reference gene primer amplification. The data were produced by immunoSEQ multiplex PCR, yet TCRdb's version contains in-frame clones alone and is incomplete. That table furnishes V, J and clone size, whereas the DNA furnished D and trimming. Among 300,000 to 400,000 clones listed, about 86% were seen once. Participant ages covered roughly 18 to 89 years across 24 US areas. Material for sequencing was PBMCs or T cells enriched from blood (not recorded which). This chain links TRBV5-1 with TRBJ1-4; 9 nucleotides align to TRBD1. This TCR came from a woman aged 40 to 55 with acute COVID-19. CDR3 DNA: TGCGCCAGCAGCTTGGATGGGACAGGGAAAGAAAAACTGTTTTTT. This translates into CASSLDGTGKEKLFF.